Listed here is a single T cell receptor (beta chain). These data come from a study of blood T cell repertoires in COVID-19. Study at large: COVID-19 samples, acute and convalescent, were from the United States, Italy and Spain. In each case, the material was cDNA or gDNA derived from T cells, B-cell-depleted T cells, or PBMCs.

The CDR3 length is 14 residues. From germline, CDR1 is MNHEY and CDR2 SVGAGI. V lost 6 bases and J lost 5; bases outside the gene matches: 7. Source study methods: For nucleated cells, counts were estimated from reference gene primer amplification. TCRdb keeps only in-frame clones here, not all; method: immunoSEQ multiplex PCR. D and trimming were read from the DNA, whereas the V and J calls and clone size are those reported in that table. The table shows roughly 200,000 clones, with nearly 90% occurring only once. The source material was peripheral blood. The chain combines TRBV6-5 with TRBJ1-3; 7 bases map to TRBD1. The TCR originated in a man over 45 with acute or convalescent COVID-19. The CDR3 nucleotides are TGTGCCAGCAGGTTCGGGACAGTAAGAAACACCATATATTTT. Protein product: CASRFGTVRNTIYF.